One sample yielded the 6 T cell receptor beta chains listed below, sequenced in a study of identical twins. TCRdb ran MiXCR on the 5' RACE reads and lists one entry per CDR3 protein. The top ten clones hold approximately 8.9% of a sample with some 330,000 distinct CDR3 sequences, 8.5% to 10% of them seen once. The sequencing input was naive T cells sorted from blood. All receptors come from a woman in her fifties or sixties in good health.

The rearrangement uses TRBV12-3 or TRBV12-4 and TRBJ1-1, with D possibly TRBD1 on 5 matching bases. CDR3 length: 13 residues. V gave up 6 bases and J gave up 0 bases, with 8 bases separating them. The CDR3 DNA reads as TGTGCCAGCAGGAGACAGCTGAACACTGAAGCTTTCTTT. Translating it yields CASRRQLNTEAFF.

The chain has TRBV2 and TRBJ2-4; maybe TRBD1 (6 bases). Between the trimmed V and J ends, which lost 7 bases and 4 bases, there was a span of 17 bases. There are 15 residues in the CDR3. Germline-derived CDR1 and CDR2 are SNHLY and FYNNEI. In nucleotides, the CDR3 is TGTGCCAGCAACGCACCGAACAGGGCGAAAAACATTCAGTACTTC. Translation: CASNAPNRAKNIQYF.

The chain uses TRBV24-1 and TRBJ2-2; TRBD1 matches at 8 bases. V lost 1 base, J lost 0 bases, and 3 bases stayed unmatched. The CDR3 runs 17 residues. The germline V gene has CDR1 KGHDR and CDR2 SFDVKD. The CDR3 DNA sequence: TGTGCCACCAGTGATTTCCGACAGGGGCCGAACACCGGGGAGCTGTTTTTT. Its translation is CATSDFRQGPNTGELFF.

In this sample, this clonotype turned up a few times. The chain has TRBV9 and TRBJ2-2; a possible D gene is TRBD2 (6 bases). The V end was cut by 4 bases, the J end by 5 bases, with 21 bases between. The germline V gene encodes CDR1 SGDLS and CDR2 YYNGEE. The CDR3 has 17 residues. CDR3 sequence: CASSTPRAGSGTGELFF. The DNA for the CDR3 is TGTGCCAGCAGCACCCCCCGCGCGGGAAGTGGAACCGGGGAGCTGTTTTTT.

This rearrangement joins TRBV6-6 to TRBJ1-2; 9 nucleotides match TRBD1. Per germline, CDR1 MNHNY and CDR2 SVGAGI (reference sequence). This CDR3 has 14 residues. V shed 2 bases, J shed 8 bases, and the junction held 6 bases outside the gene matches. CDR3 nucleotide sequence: TGTGCCAGCAGTTACGGGACAGGGAGAGAAGGCTACACCTTC. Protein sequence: CASSYGTGREGYTF.

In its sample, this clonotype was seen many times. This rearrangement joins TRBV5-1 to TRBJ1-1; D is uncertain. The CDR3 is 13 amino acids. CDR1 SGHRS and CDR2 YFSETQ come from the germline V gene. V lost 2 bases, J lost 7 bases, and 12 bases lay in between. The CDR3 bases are TGCGCCAGCAGCTTCGTCTTTTTGGATGAAGCTTTCTTT. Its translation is CASSFVFLDEAFF.